This T cell receptor beta chain was found in a study of T-cell memory formation after mild COVID-19. Regarding the study as a whole: Clones that got smaller from day 15 to 85 had even CD4/CD8, while clones growing later tipped toward CD4+. There was no confirmation that second-wave clones peaking on day 37 were SARS-CoV-2 specific. There were some responding clones in pre-infection memory, which suggested that cross-reactive memory had joined.

In TCRdb, the 5' RACE reads were re-called with MiXCR into one record per CDR3 protein. The sample contains 550,000 to 700,000 distinct CDR3 sequences, approximately 18% of which appear only once. Germline V CDR1 and CDR2: SEHNR, FQNEAQ (reference sequence). This CDR3 has 16 residues. With 5 bases clipped from V and 3 bases from J, the junction kept 10 bases outside the gene matches. Concerning this clonotype itself: Its specificity is unknown.

Sequencing was carried out using PBMCs or a T cell subset sorted from them (not recorded which). J is TRBJ2-5 and V is TRBV7-9; 9 bases are shared with TRBD2. This TCR was recovered from an adult woman who had mild COVID-19 (a few samples of this study predate the infection). Cell type and time point are not known. The CDR3: CASSPRWREGKETQYF. The CDR3 DNA reads TGTGCCAGCAGCCCCCGATGGCGGGAGGGCAAAGAGACCCAGTACTTC.